A selection of T cell receptor beta chains follows, all from one sample in a study of PD-1 blockade in classical Hodgkin lymphoma. Some clones are missing from TCRdb's copy, which holds only in-frame ones; the method was immunoSEQ multiplex PCR. This sample has around 50,000 clones, with around 91% found just once. The specimen comprised peripheral blood mononuclear cells (PBMCs), sampled before the fourth cycle of nivolumab. All receptors come from a human donor with classical Hodgkin lymphoma. Each CDR3 is given with its conserved first and last residue. A D gene is named only where the DNA matches it firmly. Size is omitted from some rows. Given values are once, few, many or a class for expanded clones.

once	TRBJ1-4	.	TRBV11-3	TGTGCCAGCAGCTCTAGACATACTGCAACTAATGAAAAACTGTTTTTT	CASSSRHTATNEKLFF
.	TRBJ2-7	.	TRBV21-1	TGTGCCAGCAGCCCACCGAGTACAGGGAATTTGGACGAGCAGTACTTC	CASSPPSTGNLDEQYF
.	TRBJ2-1	TRBD2	TRBV7-3	TGTGCCAGCAGCTTAAGCTGGCGGGAGTTCCCCAATGAGCAGTTCTTC	CASSLSWREFPNEQFF
.	TRBJ2-7	TRBD1	TRBV6-1	TGTGCCAGCAACGCAGACAGGGCCCTCTCCTACGAGCAGTACTTC	CASNADRALSYEQYF
.	TRBJ2-7	TRBD1	TRBV5-1	TGCGCCAGCAGCTTGGGGACAGGGGACGAGCAGTACTTC	CASSLGTGDEQYF
.	TRBJ2-3	TRBD2	TRBV11-2	TGTGCCAGCAGTAATCCGGGACTAGCGGCAGATACGCAGTATTTT	CASSNPGLAADTQYF
.	TRBJ2-3	.	TRBV30	TGTGCCTGGAGTGGGGCGGCTTGGACAGATACGCAGTATTTT	CAWSGAAWTDTQYF
.	TRBJ2-1	TRBD2	TRBV7-3	TGTGCCAGCAGCCTCCACGGGAGGAAAGGTGAGCAGTTCTTC	CASSLHGRKGEQFF
once	TRBJ1-2	.	TRBV4-1	TGCGCCAGCAGCCAAGATCTGGGCTATGGCTACACCTTC	CASSQDLGYGYTF
.	TRBJ2-2	.	TRBV7-3	TGTGCCAGCAGCTTTTCACTGGGGGGCGCGAGCACCGGGGAGCTGTTTTTT	CASSFSLGGASTGELFF
.	TRBJ1-2	.	TRBV18	TGTGCCAGCGCACAAGTTAACTATGGCTACACCTTC	CASAQVNYGYTF
.	TRBJ2-7	.	TRBV5-1	TGCGCCAGCGGGGAAGGGGACGTCGACGAGCAGTACTTC	CASGEGDVDEQYF
.	TRBJ1-4	.	TRBV2	TGTGCCAGCACAGCGTTCCCAACTAATGAAAAACTGTTTTTT	CASTAFPTNEKLFF
.	TRBJ2-5	.	TRBV5-6	TGTGCCAGCAGCTTGTTGAGGACAGATAAAGAGACCCAGTACTTC	CASSLLRTDKETQYF
.	TRBJ2-7	.	TRBV12-5	TGTGCTAGTGGTTTGGTACTTACAGGGCTCGGCGAGCAGTACTTC	CASGLVLTGLGEQYF
.	TRBJ1-3	.	TRBV18	TGTGCCAGCTCACTGACCCTGGGGGGAAACACCATATATTTT	CASSLTLGGNTIYF
.	TRBJ2-7	.	TRBV29-1	TGCAGCGCAGGGCCGGGGCCGTACGAGCAGTACTTC	CSAGPGPYEQYF
few	TRBJ2-7	TRBD2	TRBV27	TGTGCCAGCAGTTTAGATGGTAGCGGGAGGGCCAACGAGCAGTACTTC	CASSLDGSGRANEQYF
.	TRBJ1-3	.	TRBV19	TGTGCCAGTAGCCTGGGAGTAGGAAACACCATATATTTT	CASSLGVGNTIYF
.	TRBJ1-1	.	TRBV6-6	TGTGCCAGCAGAAGCGGGAACACTGAAGCTTTCTTT	CASRSGNTEAFF
.	TRBJ2-7	TRBD1	TRBV27	TGTGCCAGCAGTTCATTAGGACAGGGGCACGAGCAGTACTTC	CASSSLGQGHEQYF
.	TRBJ2-7	TRBD2	TRBV27	TGTGCCAGCAGTTCCCAGGGGGGACTAGCGGGAGTCTACGAGCAGTACTTC	CASSSQGGLAGVYEQYF
.	TRBJ2-3	.	TRBV7-9	TGTGCCAGCAGCGAGGTAGGGATGGCGAGCACAGATACGCAGTATTTT	CASSEVGMASTDTQYF
.	TRBJ1-2	.	TRBV7-9	TGTGCCAGCAGCCGTCGACAGAGTAATGGCTACACCTTC	CASSRRQSNGYTF
.	TRBJ2-4	.	TRBV5-6	TGTGCCAGCAGCTTTTCACTAGCCAAAAACATTCAGTACTTC	CASSFSLAKNIQYF
.	TRBJ2-5	.	TRBV12-5	TGTGCTAGTGGTCCGTCGGGACTCCAAGAGACCCAGTACTTC	CASGPSGLQETQYF
.	TRBJ2-7	.	TRBV10-3	TGTGCCATCAGTGAGTCACTAGCCAGCGGAGGCTCCTACGAGCAGTACTTC	CAISESLASGGSYEQYF
.	TRBJ1-2	TRBD1	TRBV7-3	TGTGCCAGCAGCTTAGGGGACAGTGGACACTATGGCTACACCTTC	CASSLGDSGHYGYTF
once	TRBJ2-2	TRBD1	TRBV6-5	TGTGCCAGCAGACTACAGGGGGCGAACACCGGGGAGCTGTTTTTT	CASRLQGANTGELFF
.	TRBJ2-7	.	TRBV5-1	TGCGCCAGCAGCGTGACAGACTACGAGCAGTACTTC	CASSVTDYEQYF
.	TRBJ1-1	.	TRBV27	TGTGCCAGCAGCTGGCCCGGGGGTGAAGCTTTCTTT	CASSWPGGEAFF
.	TRBJ1-2	.	TRBV6-5	TGTGCCAGCAGTTCAGCGGCAAACTATGGCTACACCTTC	CASSSAANYGYTF
.	TRBJ1-3	TRBD1	TRBV10-3	TGTGCCATCAGTACAGGGGGCTCTGGAAACACCATATATTTT	CAISTGGSGNTIYF
.	TRBJ1-4	.	TRBV27	TGTGCCAGCATTCAGACCCGGGGAGGGGGAAAACTGTTTTTT	CASIQTRGGGKLFF
.	TRBJ1-5	TRBD1	TRBV28	TGTGCCAGCAGTTTGACAGGGACTTTGGAGCCCCAGCATTTT	CASSLTGTLEPQHF
.	TRBJ2-7	TRBD1	TRBV15	TGTGCCACCAGCGTAGGGGGCACCTACGAGCAGTACTTC	CATSVGGTYEQYF
few	TRBJ1-1	.	TRBV28	TGTGCCAGCAGTTTGCGGACTGAAGCTTTCTTT	CASSLRTEAFF
.	TRBJ1-1	.	TRBV28	TGTGCCAGCAGTTTAACCTTAGGGGGGCCCACTGAAGCTTTCTTT	CASSLTLGGPTEAFF
.	TRBJ2-3	TRBD2	TRBV5-1	TGCGCCAGCAGCTTGGCCGGGACTAGCGAAGATACGCAGTATTTT	CASSLAGTSEDTQYF
.	TRBJ2-1	.	TRBV5-1	TGCGCCAGCAGCTTGGAGGGGGCGGGGTACAATGAGCAGTTCTTC	CASSLEGAGYNEQFF
.	TRBJ2-7	.	TRBV28	TGTGCCAGCAGTCGCGCCGGGACATTTTCGGGTGAGCAGTACTTC	CASSRAGTFSGEQYF
.	TRBJ1-1	.	TRBV6-5	TGTGCCAGCAGTTACTCCGGACAGCAGAACACTGAAGCTTTCTTT	CASSYSGQQNTEAFF
.	TRBJ2-7	.	TRBV6-5	TGCGCCAGCAGTTACTCGGACCGTTCCTACGAGCAGTACTTC	CASSYSDRSYEQYF
once	TRBJ1-2	.	TRBV6-1	TGTGCCAGCAGTGAAGCAGAGAGGCATGGCTACACCTTC	CASSEAERHGYTF
.	TRBJ2-3	.	TRBV10-3	TGTGCCATCAGAAGGGACTTTCCCAGCACAGATACGCAGTATTTT	CAIRRDFPSTDTQYF
.	TRBJ1-3	TRBD1	TRBV9	TGTGCCAGCAGCGTAGGAGGACAGGGCCAACGAGGAAACACCATATATTTT	CASSVGGQGQRGNTIYF